This T cell receptor (beta chain) comes out of a study of beta chain features in type 1 diabetes. In germline, CDR1 is SGHDT, CDR2 YYEEEE. V was shortened by 4 bases and J by 5 bases, with 6 bases between the two germline ends. CDR3 length: 11 residues. General study findings and limits: Type 1 diabetes patients had TCRB CDR3s that were shorter (moderately but significantly so) in all four CD4+ subsets. Patients showed naive, central memory and Treg TCRB repertoires that appeared more similar than those of healthy donors.

Investigators reverse transcribed all isolated RNA, so they sequenced expressed TCRB transcripts. Naive, central memory and regulatory T cell samples yielded around 3.5 million reads on average. Assay: immunoSEQ multiplex PCR; the TCRdb copy retains only in-frame clones and omits some. The sample comprises about 180,000 clones, about 7.9% of which are singletons, and about 0.5% rests with the top ten. This clone was detected only a few times. Its matching antigen is unknown. CD4+ naive, central memory, regulatory and stem cell-like memory subsets were isolated by sorting on CD45RO/CCR7/CD25/CD127/CD95/CD27.

The chain recombines TRBV5-6 with TRBJ1-1; D gene uncertain. The material sequenced was central memory CD4+ T cells from blood. This sequence originates from a man between 18 and 35 years old with type 1 diabetes. As DNA, the CDR3 is TGTGCCAGCAGCCGACAAACTGAAGCTTTCTTT. Protein: CASSRQTEAFF.